Each of the 22 T cell receptor beta chains below was sequenced from the same sample in a study of T-cell reconstitution after alpha-beta-depleted transplantation in children. Unique molecular identifiers were incorporated during preparation of the TCRbeta library. TCRdb used MiXCR to reprocess the PCR reads, holding one entry per CDR3 protein. The top ten clones hold 6.1% of a sample with roughly 100,000 distinct CDR3 sequences, under 7% of them seen once. The source was PBMCs, mostly from graft donor cells, collected 60 days after TCRalphabeta/CD19-depleted stem cell transplant. The receptors here all came from a female patient aged 2-15 years who had a stem cell transplant for Fanconi anemia, so the T cells may come from the graft donor.

This clonotype was observed a handful of times. The germline gene is not matched at one end of the junction; a read error may be the cause. This rearrangement joins TRBV20-1 to TRBJ2-5; a weak D match, TRBD1 (6 bases). From germline, CDR1 is DFQATT and CDR2 SNEGSKA (reference sequence). The CDR3 totals 9 residues. CDR3 sequence reads: CSARTVMNF. The CDR3 nucleotides are TGCAGTGCCCGGACAGTAATGAACTTC.

This clonotype was seen a handful of times. This chain joins TRBV3-1 and TRBJ2-7, with TRBD2 identical over 12 bases. This CDR3 has 15 amino acids. CDR1 and CDR2 (germline): LGHDT, YNNKEL (reference sequence). Trimming cost V 5 bases and J 2 bases; bases outside gene matches: 4. The CDR3 DNA sequence: TGTGCCAGCAGCGGGGGACTAGCGGGTGCCTACGAGCAGTACTTC. Translating gives CASSGGLAGAYEQYF.

This clonotype was recorded many times. The V call is TRBV6-5, the J call TRBJ2-1, with a possible D match to TRBD2 (6 bases). The CDR3 length is 15 residues. The germline gives CDR1 MNHEY, CDR2 SVGAGI. The V end was cut by 2 bases, the J end by 9 bases, with 17 bases between. The CDR3 DNA reads TGTGCCAGCAGTTACACCCTCGGTAGGAGGGTTGAGCAGTTCTTC. It specifies CASSYTLGRRVEQFF.

V is TRBV12-3 or TRBV12-4 and J is TRBJ2-7; no clear D gene. CDR3 size: 11 residues. The V and J ends lost 2 bases and 5 bases respectively, with 4 bases between them. The CDR3 bases are TGTGCCAGCAGTTTAATCCACGAGCAGTACTTC. Residues: CASSLIHEQYF.

In the case of this clonotype: This could be a read error, since a much larger clone is one nucleotide away. This chain uses TRBV4-2 with TRBJ2-6, with D perhaps matching TRBD2 (6 bases). CDR1 LGHNA and CDR2 YNFKEQ come from the germline V gene. V lost 7 bases and J lost 0, with 13 bases in between. CDR3 length equals 16 residues. This CDR3 reads CASNLGGISGANVLTF. Here the CDR3 DNA reads TGTGCCAGCAACCTCGGCGGGATCTCTGGGGCCAACGTCCTGACTTTC.

This clonotype was counted a few times. This chain links TRBV4-1 with TRBJ2-7, with D tentatively TRBD1 or TRBD2 (6 bases each). V lost 6 bases, J lost 3 bases, and 18 bases lay in between. Germline-derived CDR1 and CDR2 are MGHRA and YSYEKL. CDR3 length: 15 residues. As DNA, the CDR3 is TGCGCCAGCAGTCCCACGAGGGGGGCGTACTACGAGCAGTACTTC. Its translation is CASSPTRGAYYEQYF.

This clonotype appeared many times. The gene calls are TRBV5-1 and TRBJ2-1, with 10 nucleotides matching TRBD1. Germline CDR1 is SGHRS and CDR2 is YFSETQ. The length of the CDR3 is 15 residues. V lost 6 bases to trimming and J lost 4 bases; unmatched junction nucleotides: 7. CDR3 residues: CASTWGQGFYNEQFF. The CDR3 nucleotides are TGCGCCAGCACCTGGGGACAGGGGTTTTACAATGAGCAGTTCTTC.

The table lists this clonotype with many counts. The V gene is TRBV29-1, the J gene TRBJ2-7; TRBD2 aligns across 11 bases. After removal of 6 bases from V and 0 bases from J, the junction contained 10 bases not matched to a gene. There are 16 residues in the CDR3. CDR1 SQVTM and CDR2 ANQGSEA come from the germline V gene. The chain's CDR3 is CSVGKLAGVSSYEQYF. The DNA for the CDR3 is TGCAGCGTCGGGAAACTAGCGGGAGTTAGCTCCTACGAGCAGTACTTC.

This clonotype was found many times. This chain links TRBV9 with TRBJ2-7, with D perhaps matching TRBD1 (5 bases). The V end was cut by 0 bases, the J end by 4 bases, with 11 bases between. The V gene's germline CDR1 is SGDLS and CDR2 YYNGEE. CDR3 size: 14 residues. CDR3 nucleotides: TGTGCCAGCAGCGTAGGACGAGGACAATACGAGCAGTACTTC. Translation: CASSVGRGQYEQYF.

The table lists this clonotype with many counts. The V gene is TRBV12-3 or TRBV12-4, the J gene TRBJ2-7, with 8 bases aligning to TRBD1. V lost 5 bases, J lost 3 bases, and 9 bases stayed unmatched. This CDR3 contains 15 residues. CDR3: CASSQTGGSLYEQYF. In DNA, the CDR3 is TGTGCCAGCAGTCAAACAGGGGGTTCACTCTACGAGCAGTACTTC.

Many counts were recorded for this clonotype. This sequence joins TRBV4-2 and TRBJ2-1, with 10 nucleotides matching TRBD2. CDR3 size: 16 residues. Trimming at V came to 4 bases and at J to 5 bases, leaving 8 bases not matched to a gene. CDR1 and CDR2 (germline): LGHNA, YNFKEQ. The CDR3 sequence: CASSRTLAGEHNEQFF. In DNA form, the CDR3 reads TGTGCCAGCAGCCGCACGCTAGCGGGAGAGCACAATGAGCAGTTCTTC.

This clonotype has a count of ten or more. V gene TRBV5-1 combines with J gene TRBJ2-1; 15 bases are a match to TRBD2. This CDR3 is 15 amino acids long. CDR1 and CDR2 from the germline V gene are SGHRS and YFSETQ. V lost 4 bases and J lost 4; bases outside the gene matches: 0. CDR3 loop: CASSGLAGGYNEQFF. In DNA, the CDR3 is TGCGCCAGCAGCGGACTAGCGGGGGGGTACAATGAGCAGTTCTTC.

The chain employs TRBV2 and TRBJ2-3; D is unclear. Trimming removed 4 bases from V and 5 bases from J, with 13 bases in between. The CDR3 totals 14 residues. Per germline, CDR1 SNHLY and CDR2 FYNNEI. The CDR3 spells CASSGRLPRDTQYF. DNA of the CDR3: TGTGCCAGCAGTGGCAGGTTGCCCCGAGATACGCAGTATTTT.

About this clonotype itself: Since a much larger clone is just one base distant, this may be a read error. The V gene is TRBV7-8, the J gene TRBJ2-4, with 8 positions matching TRBD1. Germline values: CDR1 SGHVS, CDR2 FQNEAQ. The CDR3 runs to 16 residues. The ends lost 8 bases at V and 0 bases at J; junction bases unmatched: 9. CDR3 sequence (DNA): TGTGCCAGCTGCCCCAGGGGGCGGCTAGCCAAAAACATTCAGTACTTC. It yields the protein CASCPRGRLAKNIQYF.

Ten or more counts support this clonotype. This rearrangement joins TRBV11-3 to TRBJ2-6; D possibly corresponds to TRBD2 (6 bases). This CDR3 has 15 residues. V was pared by 4 bases and J by 1 base, with 8 bases between. Germline lookup yields CDR1 SGHNT and CDR2 YENEEA. CDR3 bases: TGTGCCAGCAGCTACGGGGGTTCTGGGGCCAACGTCCTGACTTTC. Its translation: CASSYGGSGANVLTF.

The chain carries TRBV7-2 and TRBJ2-5; a possible D gene is TRBD2 (6 bases). Germline V CDR1 and CDR2: SGHTA, FQGNSA. Trimming stripped 2 bases from V and 5 bases from J, with 18 bases between. The CDR3 is 16 residues long. The CDR3 DNA follows: TGTGCCAGCAGCTTAATTGGTTCCGGGGAGGCGGAGACCCAGTACTTC. Translated: CASSLIGSGEAETQYF.

This clonotype was seen at least ten times. This chain joins TRBV28 and TRBJ2-7; perhaps TRBD1 as D (6 bases). The CDR3 extends over 13 amino acids. Trimming took 4 bases from V and 4 from J, leaving 11 bases between them. Germline values: CDR1 MDHEN, CDR2 SYDVKM. CDR3 nucleotides: TGTGCCAGCAGTTCCGGCGACAGGTACGAGCAGTACTTC. Translation gives CASSSGDRYEQYF.

This clonotype has at least ten counts. The chain carries TRBV6-5 and TRBJ2-7; D unresolved. Trimming cost V 0 bases and J 4 bases, with 10 bases left between them. The CDR3 extends over 14 amino acids. Looked up from germline, CDR1 is MNHEY and CDR2 is SVGAGI. CDR3 sequence reads: CASSYSNLEYEQYF. CDR3 DNA sequence: TGTGCCAGCAGTTACTCCAATTTAGAATACGAGCAGTACTTC.

This clonotype came up many times. This rearrangement joins TRBV7-3 to TRBJ2-2; perhaps TRBD1 as D (6 bases). The CDR3 runs 15 residues. Trimming took off 1 base at V and 7 bases at J, with 13 bases between the two ends. Germline CDR1 and CDR2: SGHTA and FQGTGA. CDR3 region: CASSLILEGVGELFF. The DNA of the CDR3 is TGTGCCAGCAGCTTAATACTAGAGGGGGTCGGGGAGCTGTTTTTT.

This clonotype was seen many times. This chain uses TRBV20-1 with TRBJ2-1; D uncertain. Trimming took off 0 bases at V and 4 bases at J, with 10 bases between the two ends. The CDR3 is made up of 14 amino acids. Germline CDR1 is DFQATT and CDR2 is SNEGSKA (reference sequence). The CDR3 here is CSARDLPLYNEQFF. Here the CDR3 DNA reads TGCAGTGCTAGAGATCTGCCCCTTTACAATGAGCAGTTCTTC.

This clonotype was found many times. The J gene is TRBJ2-7, the V gene TRBV3-1; D unclear. V lost 1 base and J 3 bases, leaving 10 bases between the germline ends. Germline V gene sequence: CDR1 LGHDT, CDR2 YNNKEL (reference sequence). The CDR3 totals 14 residues. CDR3 in DNA: TGTGCCAGCAGCCAAGGATCATGGTACTACGAGCAGTACTTC. Translating it yields CASSQGSWYYEQYF.

At least ten counts were recorded for this clonotype. CDR3 residues: CASSSPGQGRSYNEQFF. CDR3 DNA: TGTGCCAGCAGCTCACCCGGACAGGGAAGATCCTACAATGAGCAGTTCTTC. The rearrangement uses TRBV7-3 and TRBJ2-1, with TRBD1 matching 8 bases. Germline V gene sequence: CDR1 SGHTA, CDR2 FQGTGA. This CDR3 has 17 amino acids. The ends lost 4 bases at V and 1 base at J; junction bases unmatched: 9.